Described below is a single T cell receptor beta chain sequence and its context. The antigen remains undetermined. The junction does not match germline at one end; this may be a read error. PCR employed 60 Vbeta and 13 Jbeta primers. The repertoire was sequenced with immunoSEQ multiplex PCR; TCRdb's copy has only in-frame clones and lacks some. The sample has over 150,000 clones; roughly 80% are singletons. Healthy individuals who donated bone marrow served as the donors. The entry originates in a study of cytomegalovirus exposure and HLA in healthy donors. Study-level results: The later analysis indicated that the majority of CMV-associated TCR beta chains appeared HLA-restricted. Reportedly, HLA-A and HLA-B alleles of most subjects were accurately predicted from TCR beta.

The CDR3 sequence is 14 residues long. Germline V gene data show CDR1 as SQVTM and CDR2 as ANQGSEA. Sequences were obtained from PBMCs. The V and J genes are TRBV29-1 and TRBJ2-4; TRBD1 aligns across 8 bases. The TCR comes from a woman aged 30 to 39 in good health and CMV-seropositive. CDR3 loop: CSVDSPKDREIPLF. DNA of the CDR3: TGCAGCGTTGACTCCCCTAAGGACAGGGAGATACCCCTCTTC.